These T cell receptor beta chains were read from a single sample in a study of blood T cell repertoires in COVID-19. Produced via immunoSEQ multiplex PCR; TCRdb's table is partial and in-frame only. The data contain 150,000 or so clones, 75% to 85% of them seen just once; the ten biggest clones take up roughly 4.9%. The sequencing sample was made of peripheral blood. These receptors were taken from a woman in her sixties or seventies with COVID-19, enrolled during active disease. The CDR3 runs from the conserved cysteine through the conserved F or W. The D gene is left open where the match is weak. Size tells how often a clone was seen (once, few, many) or the class of an expanded clone, and some rows leave it out.

v_gene	abundance	j_gene	d_gene	CDR3nt	CDR3aa
TRBV13	.	TRBJ2-5	TRBD2	TGTGCCAGCAGCTTAGACTGGGGGACTAGCGGGCAGAAGGAAGAGACCCAGTACTTC	CASSLDWGTSGQKEETQYF
TRBV7-9	.	TRBJ1-2	.	TGTGCCAGCAGCTTAACCGTCGGGGTTCAGGGCTACACCTTC	CASSLTVGVQGYTF
TRBV2	.	TRBJ2-5	.	TGTGCCAGCAGTGGGCGTGGGGGGCAAGAGACCCAGTACTTC	CASSGRGGQETQYF
TRBV7-8	.	TRBJ2-3	TRBD2	TGTGCCAGCAGCTTATTCCAGCGGGGGGGGAGCACGGATACGCAGTATTTT	CASSLFQRGGSTDTQYF
TRBV27	.	TRBJ2-3	TRBD1	TGTGCCAGCAGTTTAAGGAGGGACAGGGGGGGAGATACGCAGTATTTT	CASSLRRDRGGDTQYF
TRBV19	.	TRBJ1-2	TRBD1	TGTGCCAGTAGTAACCCCCGGGACAGGGGATATGGCTACACCTTC	CASSNPRDRGYGYTF
TRBV3-1/TRBV3-2	once	TRBJ2-5	TRBD1	TGTGCCAGCAGCCCTGGACAGGGGGCAGCAGAGACCCAGTACTTC	CASSPGQGAAETQYF
TRBV2	.	TRBJ2-5	TRBD1	TGTGCCAGCAGTGAGGGGGCAGACAGGGGTTACGAGACCCAGTACTTC	CASSEGADRGYETQYF
TRBV29-1	.	TRBJ2-7	.	TGCAGCGTTGTTGAGGGGGTAGGTTACGAGCAGTACTTC	CSVVEGVGYEQYF
TRBV27	.	TRBJ2-7	TRBD2	TGTGCCAGTGCCCTACCGGGACTAGCGGGGAGGTCCTACGAGCAGTACTTC	CASALPGLAGRSYEQYF
TRBV5-1	.	TRBJ2-7	TRBD2	TGCGCCAGCAGCTTGACTAGCGGGTCCTACGAGCAGTACTTC	CASSLTSGSYEQYF
TRBV5-4	.	TRBJ1-1	.	TGTGCCAGCAGCTTGTTACAGGGCAGAAGTGAAGCTTTCTTT	CASSLLQGRSEAFF
TRBV6-1	.	TRBJ1-2	TRBD1	TGTGCCAGCAGTGACCAATTTCCCGGGACAGGGGATCCCCTCTATGGCTACACCTTC	CASSDQFPGTGDPLYGYTF
TRBV10-3	.	TRBJ2-1	TRBD2	TGTGCCATCCGGATAGCGGGGGGTTACAATGAGCAGTTCTTC	CAIRIAGGYNEQFF
TRBV14	.	TRBJ2-7	TRBD1	TGTGCCAGCAGCCAAGGACAGGGAAAATCAACCTACGAGCAGTACTTC	CASSQGQGKSTYEQYF
TRBV4-2	.	TRBJ1-2	TRBD1	TGTGCCAGCAGCCAAGCTACGACAGGGGACTATGGCTACACCTTC	CASSQATTGDYGYTF
TRBV5-1	.	TRBJ2-7	.	TGCGCCAGCAGCTTGGCCGCAGGGAACGAGCAGTACTTC	CASSLAAGNEQYF
TRBV28	.	TRBJ1-5	.	TGTGCCAGCCTCGGGACTTTCACCAATCAGCCCCAGCATTTT	CASLGTFTNQPQHF
TRBV27	.	TRBJ2-2	TRBD1	TGTGCCAGCAGCCACGACAGGGCTGGGGAGCTGTTTTTT	CASSHDRAGELFF
TRBV5-1	once	TRBJ1-1	.	TGCGCCAGCAGCCAGGACAGTCGAGAAGCTTTCTTT	CASSQDSREAFF
TRBV7-6	.	TRBJ2-6	TRBD2	TGTGCCAGCAGCAGGCCCCGCGTCGGGGGGGCCGCTGGGGCCAACGTCCTGACTTTC	CASSRPRVGGAAGANVLTF
TRBV7-2	few	TRBJ1-1	.	TGTGCCAGCAGCACTGGAACAGGGTACACTGAAGCTTTCTTT	CASSTGTGYTEAFF
TRBV2	.	TRBJ2-1	TRBD2	TGTGCCAGCAGCCCCGGGGCGGGGGGGTCCTACAATGAGCAGTTCTTC	CASSPGAGGSYNEQFF
TRBV11-3	few	TRBJ2-6	TRBD1	TGTGCCAGCAGCACGGGACAGGGTGCGTTCGGGGCCAACGTCCTGACTTTC	CASSTGQGAFGANVLTF
TRBV6-5	.	TRBJ1-1	TRBD1	TGTGCCAGCAGGGGAGGGACAGGGTATGAAGCTTTCTTT	CASRGGTGYEAFF
TRBV6-5	.	TRBJ2-1	TRBD1	TGTGCCAGCAGTCTCCAGACAGGGCACAATGAGCAGTTCTTC	CASSLQTGHNEQFF
TRBV27	few	TRBJ1-1	TRBD1	TGTGCCAGCAGTTTCCAGGGGGTGAACACTGAAGCTTTCTTT	CASSFQGVNTEAFF
TRBV2	.	TRBJ2-2	TRBD2	TGTGCCAGCAGGAGGACTAGCGGGGGGGCTTACACCGGGGAGCTGTTTTTT	CASRRTSGGAYTGELFF
TRBV19	few	TRBJ1-5	.	TGTGCCAGTAGTACAAGGTTGGAGCAGCCCCAGCATTTT	CASSTRLEQPQHF
TRBV30	.	TRBJ1-1	TRBD1	TGTGCCTGGGAAGGGGGCGGCACTGAAGCTTTCTTT	CAWEGGGTEAFF
TRBV30	.	TRBJ1-2	TRBD1	TGTGCCTGGAGGACACAGGGGCTTGGTGGCTACACCTTC	CAWRTQGLGGYTF
TRBV7-6	.	TRBJ2-7	TRBD1	TGTGCCAGCAGCTTAGGGGGATCAGGGGACAGAGGCTACGAGCAGTACTTC	CASSLGGSGDRGYEQYF
TRBV7-9	.	TRBJ1-4	.	TGTGCCAGCAGCTCCAACAGTTTTCCTAATGAAAAACTGTTTTTT	CASSSNSFPNEKLFF
TRBV10-3	.	TRBJ1-2	TRBD1	TGTGCCATCAGTGGGACAGGGCCCCGGATCACCTTC	CAISGTGPRITF
TRBV2	.	TRBJ1-2	.	TGTGCCAGCAGTGTTACCGAGCACTATGGCTACACCTTC	CASSVTEHYGYTF
TRBV7-9	.	TRBJ1-1	.	TGTGCCAGCAGCCCAGGAGGGGTGAACACTGAAGCTTTCTTT	CASSPGGVNTEAFF
TRBV9	.	TRBJ2-1	TRBD2	TGTGCCAGCAGCCCGCCCCCCTGGGAGCGGGGGGTCACTTACAATGAGCAGTTCTTC	CASSPPPWERGVTYNEQFF
TRBV27	.	TRBJ2-2	TRBD1	TGTGCCAGCAGCGGACAGGGTGCCGGGGAGCTGTTTTTT	CASSGQGAGELFF
TRBV2	.	TRBJ1-1	.	TGTGCCAGCAGGGACTCGGGGGGGACTGAAGCTTTCTTT	CASRDSGGTEAFF
TRBV11-2	.	TRBJ2-3	TRBD1	TGTGCCAGCAGCGTAGGACAGGGGGCAGCGGATACGCAGTATTTT	CASSVGQGAADTQYF
TRBV28	.	TRBJ2-3	TRBD1	TGTGCCAGCAGATTCTGGTCTACAGGGGCCACAGATACGCAGTATTTT	CASRFWSTGATDTQYF
TRBV10-2	.	TRBJ1-2	.	TGCGCCAGCAGTCCCCGCGGCGGCGACGGCTACACCTTC	CASSPRGGDGYTF
TRBV30	.	TRBJ1-6	.	TGTGCCTGGAGTGGACAGGCAATTAATTCACCCCTCCACTTT	CAWSGQAINSPLHF
TRBV19	.	TRBJ1-5	TRBD1	TGTGCCAGTAGGAGGACAGGGGGCAATCAGCCCCAGCATTTT	CASRRTGGNQPQHF
TRBV2	.	TRBJ2-7	TRBD1	TGTGCCAGCAGGAACGACAGGGGGTCCTACGAGCAGTACTTC	CASRNDRGSYEQYF
TRBV2	.	TRBJ2-1	.	TGTGCCAGCAGTTTAAGCACTAGATCAGGAGGTGAGCAGTTCTTC	CASSLSTRSGGEQFF
TRBV5-6	once	TRBJ2-5	TRBD1	TGTGCCAGCAGCATCTGGGACAGGCGAGAGACCCAGTACTTC	CASSIWDRRETQYF
TRBV18	.	TRBJ1-1	.	TGTGCCAGCTCACCAGGGCGGGGAATGGGCACTGAAGCTTTCTTT	CASSPGRGMGTEAFF
TRBV19	.	TRBJ2-2	TRBD1	TGTGCCAGTAAAGGGGGACAGGGTCGGCGAGTGCGGGAGCTGTTTTTT	CASKGGQGRRVRELFF
TRBV18	few	TRBJ2-7	TRBD1	TGTGCCAGCTCACCAGGGACAGGGCAAAGCGAGCAGTACTTC	CASSPGTGQSEQYF
TRBV19	.	TRBJ2-7	.	TGTGCCAGCGGAAGGACAGGGAGGGCCGAGCAGTACTTC	CASGRTGRAEQYF
TRBV7-9	once	TRBJ2-5	TRBD1	TGTGCCAGCAGCCAGGGACAGGGAAGGGGCCAGTACTTC	CASSQGQGRGQYF
TRBV28	.	TRBJ1-2	TRBD1	TGTGCCAGCAGTTCGGGACAGTACTATGGCTACACCTTC	CASSSGQYYGYTF
TRBV6-5	.	TRBJ2-7	TRBD2	TGTGCCAGCAGTCTTAGCGGGGGGACCTACGAGCAGTACTTC	CASSLSGGTYEQYF
TRBV6-1	.	TRBJ1-4	.	TGTGCCAGCAGTGAAGGGACAGCTCATAATGAAAAACTGTTTTTT	CASSEGTAHNEKLFF
TRBV19	.	TRBJ1-2	.	TGTGCCAGTAGTATAGATCGGACAGTAAGCGGCTACACCTTC	CASSIDRTVSGYTF